This TCR beta chain came from a study of cytomegalovirus exposure and HLA in healthy donors (dated by TCRdb to 2017 to 2019). In terms of the full investigation: The 666 repertoires of the first cohort and the 95 to 150 validation repertoires were produced on the same platform, according to a later analysis. In addition to the first cohort of 666 subjects, a separate validation cohort of 130 or so different subjects was used. The aim of the study was to test whether cataloging public T cell receptors could identify signatures of past pathogen exposure. High-throughput TCR immunosequencing, statistical association of individual TCRs with disease status, and machine learning were combined to predict cytomegalovirus infection status.

Here V drops 5 bases and J drops 3 bases, and the junction holds 1 base not matched to any gene. Reading from cysteine to phenylalanine, the CDR3 counts 13 amino acids. Only the CDR3 region is kept as DNA, spanning 39 bases read in frame from base 1. CDR1 SGHTA and CDR2 FQGNSA are derived from the germline V gene. The donors belonged to the validation cohort of around 110 subjects, which was separate from the 666-subject first cohort. The library was obtained by the immunoSEQ multiplex PCR assay. Turning to the authors' computational methods: A statistical classification framework was developed to diagnose cytomegalovirus status using the catalog of TCR beta chain sequences. The table comes from immuneACCESS by way of TCRdb, which keeps in-frame sequences with V and J called. Part of the clones is missing from these tables; in studies checked, under half for an unresolved V gene and the rest for unknown reasons. V and J calls and clone size are as listed in that table; D and trimming were resolved from the DNA. This sample is represented by 70,000 or so clones; about 95% of them were singletons. Clones ranked in the top ten supply approximately 2% of the sample.

What the study reported, not specific to this receptor: Cytomegalovirus status was reported to be diagnosed by the classifier with high specificity and sensitivity in both the original and validation cohorts. According to the authors, the approach could potentially be generalized to other disease states and immunological phenotypes. Across donors, most TCR sequences were observed very rarely, whereas some public TCRs were present in many individuals. All 120 or so repertoires were used to score co-occurrence in the validation cohort in a later analysis, because that analysis had no HLA typing for the cohort. The study gave a list of more than 150 TCR beta chains associated with cytomegalovirus. A later analysis found that TCRs clustered in the first cohort also tended to co-occur in the 120 validation repertoires, with about 94% of cluster scores above 0. In vitro tests confirmed that a few of the cytomegalovirus-associated TCR beta chains recognize cytomegalovirus antigens.

A note on this clone: No cognate antigen has been identified for it. No per-base quality is available; no much larger clone lies one base away.

Sequencing input: PBMCs. The rearrangement combines TRBV7-2 with TRBJ2-4; 7 bases in between match TRBD2. The sequence came from a woman between 18 and 30 years old in good health and CMV-seropositive. The DNA sequence is as follows: TGTGCCAGCAGCACGGGGGGCAAAAACATTCAGTACTTC. This sequence encodes CASSTGGKNIQYF.